The TCR beta chain described here comes from a study of blood T cell repertoires in COVID-19. The CDR3 runs to 13 residues. The V gene's germline CDR1 is LNHDA and CDR2 SQIVND (reference sequence). V dropped 8 bases and J dropped 8; count of bases not matched to a gene: 8. This table comes from immunoSEQ multiplex PCR, and its TCRdb copy is limited to in-frame clones, with some not included. Among roughly 360,000 clones listed, 85% to 90% were seen once. This TCR derives from a woman in her 30s with acute COVID-19. The sequenced sample consisted of PBMCs or T cells enriched from blood (not recorded which). V usage is TRBV19 and J usage is TRBJ1-2; 10 bases line up with TRBD1. The CDR3 DNA reads TGTGCCAGTGGGACAGGGGAGACCTTGGGCTACACCTTC. Residues: CASGTGETLGYTF. Variable domain in full (rest from reference TRBV19 and TRBJ1-2): DGGITQSPKYLFRKEGQNVTLSCEQNLNHDAMYWYRQDPGQGLRLIYYSQIVNDFQKGDIAEGYSVSREKKESFPLTVTSAQKNPTAFYLCASGTGETLGYTFGSGTRLTVV.